What follows is one T cell receptor beta chain and its context. Its antigen is unidentified. Only in-frame clones appear in the TCRdb table, and some are missing; sequencing was by immunoSEQ multiplex PCR. The sample includes 50,000 to 70,000 clones, around 80% seen only once; the top ten take about 2.4%. The entry originates in a study of vaccination effects on CD4 cells after COVID-19. About the study: CD4+ T cells specific for antigen were expanded with viral peptide pools by the ViraFEST assay before sequencing. The culture medium for a few million PBMC per well included roughly 10 IU/ml IL-2 and about 9.1 ug/ml peptides. Broader study findings: Late post-vaccination, clones induced by infection and those induced by vaccine underwent marked clonal contraction.

The culture ran for 10 days before CD4+ T cells were isolated. Either the mRNA-1273 or the BNT162b2 vaccine was given to participants as two doses. Germline CDR1 SNHLY, CDR2 FYNNEI. The V and J ends lost 4 bases and 2 bases respectively, with 9 bases between them. The CDR3 length is 14 residues. This specimen consisted of CD4+ T cells from PBMCs cultured without peptide, obtained after COVID-19 vaccination. The TCR originated in a human donor who received a COVID-19 vaccine. The V gene is TRBV2, the J gene TRBJ1-5; D not resolved. The DNA for the CDR3 is TGTGCCAGCAGTGGGTGGGTAGGCAATCAGCCCCAGCATTTT. As protein: CASSGWVGNQPQHF.